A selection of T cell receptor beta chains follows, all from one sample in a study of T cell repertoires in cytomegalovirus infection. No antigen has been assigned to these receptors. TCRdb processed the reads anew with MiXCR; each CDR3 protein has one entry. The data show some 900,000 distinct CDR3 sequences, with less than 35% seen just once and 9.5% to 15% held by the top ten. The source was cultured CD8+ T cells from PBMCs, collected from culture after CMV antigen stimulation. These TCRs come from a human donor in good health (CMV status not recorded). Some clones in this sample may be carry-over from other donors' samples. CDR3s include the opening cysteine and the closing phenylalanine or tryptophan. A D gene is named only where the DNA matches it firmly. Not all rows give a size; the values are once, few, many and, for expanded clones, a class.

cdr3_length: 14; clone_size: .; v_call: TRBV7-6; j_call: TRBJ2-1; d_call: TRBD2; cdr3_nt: TGTGTCACCCAGCGACTAGCGGGGGACAATGAGCAGTTCTTC; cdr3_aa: CVTQRLAGDNEQFF
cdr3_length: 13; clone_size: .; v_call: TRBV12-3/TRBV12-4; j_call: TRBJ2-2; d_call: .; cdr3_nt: TGTGCCAGCAGTAGCTCGGGCCCCGGGGAGCTGTTTTTT; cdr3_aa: CASSSSGPGELFF
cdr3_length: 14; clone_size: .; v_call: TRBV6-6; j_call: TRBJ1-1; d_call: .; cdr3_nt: TGTGCCAGCACCATTGAGGGGCAGAACACTGAAGCTTTCTTT; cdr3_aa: CASTIEGQNTEAFF
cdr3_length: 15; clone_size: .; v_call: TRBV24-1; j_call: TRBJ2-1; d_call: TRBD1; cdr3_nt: TGTGCCACCAGTCCGGGACAGGGGGCATACAATGAGCAGTTCTTC; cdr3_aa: CATSPGQGAYNEQFF
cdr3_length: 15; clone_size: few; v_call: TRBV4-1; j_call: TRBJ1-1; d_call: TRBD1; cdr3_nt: TGCGCCAGCAGCCAGGACACGACAGGGTTAGGTGAAGCTTTCTTT; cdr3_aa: CASSQDTTGLGEAFF
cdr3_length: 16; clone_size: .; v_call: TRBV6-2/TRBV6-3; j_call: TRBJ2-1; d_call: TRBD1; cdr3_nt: TGTGCCAGCAGTCATAGGGGGGACAGGGCCTACAATGAGCAGTTCTTC; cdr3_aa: CASSHRGDRAYNEQFF
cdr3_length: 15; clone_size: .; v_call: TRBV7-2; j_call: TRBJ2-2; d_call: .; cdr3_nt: TGTGCCAGCAGCTTGTTCGCGAGGGGGGCCGGGGAGCTGTTTTTT; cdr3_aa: CASSLFARGAGELFF
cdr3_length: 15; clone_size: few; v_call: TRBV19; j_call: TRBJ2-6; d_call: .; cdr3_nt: TGTGCCAGTACCCCCCTCGGCCCTGGGGCCAACGTCCTGACTTTC; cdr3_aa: CASTPLGPGANVLTF
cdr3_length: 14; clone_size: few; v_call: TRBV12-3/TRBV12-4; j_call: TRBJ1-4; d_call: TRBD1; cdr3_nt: TGTGCCAGCAGTTCCGTGACAGGGAACGAAAAACTGTTTTTT; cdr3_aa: CASSSVTGNEKLFF
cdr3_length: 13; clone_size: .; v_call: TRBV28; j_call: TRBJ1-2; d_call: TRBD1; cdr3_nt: TGTGCCAGCAGTACCGACAGGGCGGATGGCTACACCTTC; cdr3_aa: CASSTDRADGYTF
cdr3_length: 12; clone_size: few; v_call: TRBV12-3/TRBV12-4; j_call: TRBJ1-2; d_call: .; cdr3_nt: TGTGCCAGCAGTGGGGGGTACTATGGCTACACCTTC; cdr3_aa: CASSGGYYGYTF
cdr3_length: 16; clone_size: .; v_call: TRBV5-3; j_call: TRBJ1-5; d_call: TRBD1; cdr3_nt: TGTGCCAGCAGCTTTGAGGACAGGATTATCAATCAGCCCCAGCATTTT; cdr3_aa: CASSFEDRIINQPQHF
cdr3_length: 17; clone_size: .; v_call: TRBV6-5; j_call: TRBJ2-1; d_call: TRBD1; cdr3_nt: TGTGCCAGCAGTTCCCGTACAGGGGGCCCGTCGGCGGGGGAGCAGTTCTTC; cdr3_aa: CASSSRTGGPSAGEQFF
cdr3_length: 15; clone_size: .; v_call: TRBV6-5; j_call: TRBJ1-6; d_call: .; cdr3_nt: TGTGCCAGCAGTTACCTGACGGGGGGCAATTCACCCCTCCACTTT; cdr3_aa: CASSYLTGGNSPLHF
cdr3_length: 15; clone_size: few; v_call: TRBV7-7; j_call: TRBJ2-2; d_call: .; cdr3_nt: TGTGCTAGCAGCCGCTGGCCAGGCTCTGCCGGGGAGCTGTTTTTT; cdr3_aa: CASSRWPGSAGELFF
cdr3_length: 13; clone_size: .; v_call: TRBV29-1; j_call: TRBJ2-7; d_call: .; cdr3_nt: TGCAGCGTTGAAGGGCTGAGCTCCTACGAGCAGTACTTC; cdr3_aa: CSVEGLSSYEQYF